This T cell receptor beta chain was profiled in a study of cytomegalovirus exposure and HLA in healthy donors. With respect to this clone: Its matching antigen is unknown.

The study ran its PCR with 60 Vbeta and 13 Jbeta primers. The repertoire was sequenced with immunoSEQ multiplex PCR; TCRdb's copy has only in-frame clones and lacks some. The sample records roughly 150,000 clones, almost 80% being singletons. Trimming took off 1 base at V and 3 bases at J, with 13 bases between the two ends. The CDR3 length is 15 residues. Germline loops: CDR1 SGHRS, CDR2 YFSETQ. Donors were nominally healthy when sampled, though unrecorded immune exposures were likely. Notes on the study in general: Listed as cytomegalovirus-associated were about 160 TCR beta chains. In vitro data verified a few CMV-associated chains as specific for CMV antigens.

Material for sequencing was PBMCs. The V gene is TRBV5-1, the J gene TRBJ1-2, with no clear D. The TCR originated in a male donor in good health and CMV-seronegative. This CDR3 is CASSLLAGSDYGYTF. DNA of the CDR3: TGCGCCAGCAGCTTGTTGGCGGGCAGCGACTATGGCTACACCTTC.